A single sample gave rise to the 20 T cell receptor beta chains below, sequenced in a study of cytomegalovirus exposure and HLA in healthy donors. Researchers ran the PCR with 60 Vbeta and 13 Jbeta primers. Libraries were prepared by immunoSEQ multiplex PCR; TCRdb keeps only in-frame clonotypes and omits some of them. The table includes approximately 100,000 clones, 65% to 80% detected once. Sequenced: PBMCs. Source of these receptors: a man aged 55-75 years in good health and CMV-seropositive.

The CDR3 protein is CASTLGGAGYGYTF. CDR3 DNA: TGTGCCAGCACCCTAGGGGGGGCGGGGTATGGCTACACCTTC. The gene calls are TRBV28 and TRBJ1-2; the D gene is possibly TRBD1 (6 bases). This CDR3 contains 14 residues. The germline gives CDR1 MDHEN, CDR2 SYDVKM. V lost 7 bases, J lost 5 bases, and 17 bases lay in between.

This clone occurred once. V usage is TRBV5-6 and J usage is TRBJ1-3; D may be TRBD1 (5 bases). The ends were cut back, 0 bases at V and 1 base at J, with 8 bases in the middle. The CDR3 spans 15 residues. Germline values: CDR1 SGHDT, CDR2 YYEEEE. CDR3 sequence: CASSLDRRSGNTIYF. CDR3 nucleotide sequence: TGTGCCAGCAGCTTGGACAGGAGATCTGGAAACACCATATATTTT.

V and J are TRBV30 and TRBJ2-2, with D perhaps TRBD2 (5 bases). Trimming left V 5 bases short and J 4 bases short, with 14 bases between. The CDR3 is made up of 14 amino acids. Germline V CDR1 and CDR2: GTSNPN, SVGIG (reference sequence). The chain's CDR3 is CAWSTGSTTGELFF. DNA for the CDR3: TGTGCCTGGTCAACGGGGTCCACCACCGGGGAGCTGTTTTTT.

V usage is TRBV12-5 and J usage is TRBJ2-7; D not resolved. CDR3 length: 12 residues. CDR1 and CDR2 (germline): LGHNT, FRNRAP. The V and J ends lost 5 bases and 2 bases respectively, with 7 bases between them. In DNA, the CDR3 is TGTGCTAGTGGTCCTAAGACCTACGAGCAGTACTTC. Its protein is CASGPKTYEQYF.

The gene calls are TRBV5-1 and TRBJ2-7, with TRBD1 matching over 8 bases. Trimming cost V 1 base and J 2 bases; bases outside gene matches: 2. Germline CDR1 is SGHRS and CDR2 is YFSETQ. This CDR3 comprises 14 residues. The DNA for the CDR3 is TGCGCCAGCAGCTTGACAGGGGGTCCCTACGAGCAGTACTTC. This sequence encodes CASSLTGGPYEQYF.

This chain uses TRBV7-9 with TRBJ2-2; 9 bases line up with TRBD2. Trimming removed 3 bases from V and 6 bases from J; junction bases left unmatched: 2. CDR3 length: 14 amino acids. Germline CDR1 reads SEHNR; CDR2 reads FQNEAQ (reference sequence). DNA of the CDR3: TGTGCCAGCAGCTTGGGACTAGCCGCCGGGGAGCTGTTTTTT. It yields the protein CASSLGLAAGELFF. The full variable domain, rest sourced from reference TRBV7-9 and TRBJ2-2, is DTGVSQNPRHKITKRGQNVTFRCDPISEHNRLYWYRQTLGQGPEFLTYFQNEAQLEKSRLLSDRFSAERPKGSFSTLEIQRTEQGDSAMYLCASSLGLAAGELFFGEGSRLTVL.

This rearrangement joins TRBV7-2 to TRBJ1-1; 7 bases align to TRBD1. Germline V gene lookup returns CDR1 SGHTA and CDR2 FQGNSA. The CDR3 covers 16 residues. J was trimmed by 0 bases and V by 4 bases; bases with no gene match: 8. The CDR3 region has the DNA TGTGCCAGCAGCTCCCGACAGGGCTGGATGAACACTGAAGCTTTCTTT. It codes for CASSSRQGWMNTEAFF.

This CDR3 reads CASSSPREIKFEAFF. Here the CDR3 DNA reads TGTGCCAGCAGCTCCCCAAGGGAGATAAAATTTGAAGCTTTCTTT. The chain is built from TRBV11-1 and TRBJ1-1, with D unclear. This CDR3 contains 15 residues. V was trimmed by 4 bases and J by 7 bases, leaving 19 bases between them. The germline gives CDR1 SGHAT, CDR2 FQDESV (reference sequence). Together with reference TRBV11-1 and TRBJ1-1, the CDR3 gives the full variable domain: EAEVAQSPRYKITEKSQAVAFWCDPISGHATLYWYRQILGQGPELLVQFQDESVVDDSQLPKDRFSAERLKGVDSTLKIQPAELGDSAMYLCASSSPREIKFEAFFGQGTRLTVV.

This clone was counted once. The chain links TRBV18 to TRBJ2-6, with TRBD1 identical over 7 bases. The V gene's germline CDR1 is KGHSH and CDR2 LQKENI. V trimming: 1 base; J trimming: 1 base; junction bases outside the gene matches: 7. This CDR3 has 18 amino acids. The CDR3 coding sequence is TGTGCCAGCTCACCACTAAGACAGGGAGATTCTGGGGCCAACGTCCTGACTTTC. This sequence encodes CASSPLRQGDSGANVLTF.

The CDR3 loop is CATSPGQVNEKLFF. The CDR3 DNA is TGTGCCACCTCACCGGGACAGGTTAATGAAAAACTGTTTTTT. V is TRBV2 and J is TRBJ1-4; 8 nucleotides align to TRBD1. There are 14 residues in the CDR3. Germline lookup yields CDR1 SNHLY and CDR2 FYNNEI. Trimming removed 10 bases from V and 4 bases from J; junction bases left unmatched: 8.

The J gene is TRBJ2-1, the V gene TRBV2; 9 bases are a match to TRBD2. J lost 10 bases, V lost 3 bases, and 7 bases had no gene match. Germline V gene lookup returns CDR1 SNHLY and CDR2 FYNNEI. The CDR3 totals 14 residues. CDR3 protein: CASSDRAGGGEQFF. The CDR3 DNA follows: TGTGCCAGCAGTGACCGAGCGGGGGGCGGGGAGCAGTTCTTC.

This clone was seen a single time. The genes are TRBV7-9 and TRBJ1-1; weak D call: TRBD1 (5 bases). CDR1 SEHNR and CDR2 FQNEAQ come from the germline V gene (reference sequence). The CDR3 is made up of 13 amino acids. V was clipped by 5 bases and J by 11 bases, with 18 bases between them. The CDR3 bases are TGTGCCAGCAGCGGGGGGTGGGTGGGGGACGCTTTCTTT. It specifies CASSGGWVGDAFF.

The chain couples TRBV5-1 to TRBJ2-6; 7 nucleotides align to TRBD1. V lost 5 bases and J lost 2; bases outside the gene matches: 7. Per germline, CDR1 SGHRS and CDR2 YFSETQ. CDR3 length: 16 residues. CDR3 sequence reads: CASREGGQAGANVLTF. CDR3 nucleotide sequence: TGCGCCAGCAGGGAAGGGGGCCAGGCTGGGGCCAACGTCCTGACTTTC.

The genes are TRBV28 and TRBJ2-5, with D unresolved. In germline, CDR1 is MDHEN, CDR2 SYDVKM. The CDR3 loop spans 14 amino acids. The V gene lost 6 bases and the J gene lost 2 bases, with 13 bases spanning the gap. The CDR3 DNA reads as TGTGCCAGCAGCAGTTGGGCAGGACAAGAGACCCAGTACTTC. Protein product: CASSSWAGQETQYF.

On this clone itself: The junction differs from germline at one of its ends, possibly a read error. The J gene is TRBJ2-7, the V gene TRBV7-7; the match to TRBD1 covers 10 bases. The germline V gene encodes CDR1 SSHAT and CDR2 FNYEAQ (reference sequence). The CDR3 is 14 amino acids. CDR3 residues: CASSLGGQGYEQYF. The CDR3 DNA is TGTGCTAGCAGCTTAGGGGGACAGGGGTACGAGCAGTACTTC.

V is TRBV6-1 and J is TRBJ1-1, with unresolved D. In germline, CDR1 is MNHNS, CDR2 SASEGT. The CDR3 consists of 15 residues. The ends were cut back, 2 bases at V and 5 bases at J, with 15 bases in the middle. The CDR3 spells CASSESRGGRTEAFF. The CDR3 DNA follows: TGTGCCAGCAGTGAATCGCGGGGAGGTAGGACTGAAGCTTTCTTT.

This chain uses TRBV20-1 with TRBJ2-7; 7 bases fit TRBD1. The CDR3 is 11 residues long. Germline values: CDR1 DFQATT, CDR2 SNEGSKA (reference sequence). The CDR3 spells CSTRQGGEQYF. As DNA, the CDR3 is TGCAGCACCAGACAGGGTGGCGAGCAGTACTTC.

The chain links TRBV7-9 to TRBJ2-1; D is perhaps TRBD1 (5 bases). Trimming pared 1 base from V and 3 bases from J, leaving 10 bases between. Germline CDR1 and CDR2: SEHNR and FQNEAQ (reference sequence). The length of the CDR3 is 15 residues. CDR3 amino acids: CASSLGSDNYNEQFF. DNA for the CDR3: TGTGCCAGCAGCTTAGGGTCGGACAACTACAATGAGCAGTTCTTC.

V usage is TRBV4-1 and J usage is TRBJ2-7; the match to TRBD1 covers 8 bases. Germline V gene sequence: CDR1 MGHRA, CDR2 YSYEKL. The V segment lost 0 bases and the J segment 6 bases; nucleotides outside the gene matches: 4. The CDR3 covers 14 residues. CDR3: CASSQDPGGGEQYF. Here the CDR3 DNA reads TGCGCCAGCAGCCAAGACCCAGGGGGCGGCGAGCAGTACTTC.

Comment on this clone: At the DNA level, this CDR3 is encoded by other sequences in the same sample as well. This chain connects TRBV2 to TRBJ1-2; 9 bases match TRBD1. Per the germline V gene, CDR1 is SNHLY and CDR2 is FYNNEI. V lost 5 bases, J lost 8 bases, and 0 bases stayed unmatched. This CDR3 spans 11 amino acids. The CDR3 region is CASSTGGGYTF. In DNA form, the CDR3 reads TGTGCCAGCAGTACAGGGGGCGGCTACACCTTC.